The 23 T cell receptor beta chains below come from one sample, sequenced in a study of blood T cell repertoires in COVID-19. The repertoire was sequenced with immunoSEQ multiplex PCR; TCRdb's copy has only in-frame clones and lacks some. The table has around 100,000 clones, more than 75% seen once. Specimen: peripheral blood. The receptors shown here come from a woman in her forties with acute or convalescent COVID-19.

The CDR3 protein is CASSSGPPNEKLFF. CDR3 bases: TGTGCCAGCAGCTCAGGGCCCCCTAATGAAAAACTGTTTTTT. This chain connects TRBV5-4 to TRBJ1-4, with D possibly being TRBD1 (5 bases). The germline V gene encodes CDR1 SGHNT and CDR2 YYREEE (reference sequence). V lost 3 bases to trimming and J lost 3 bases, with 9 bases between them. The CDR3 consists of 14 residues.

This chain connects TRBV3-1 (or the pseudogene TRBV3-2) to TRBJ2-2; 8 nucleotides agree with TRBD2. The junction had 13 bases not matched to a gene; V was cut back by 3 bases and J by 4 bases. Germline assignment: CDR1 LGHDT and CDR2 YNNKEL (reference sequence). This CDR3 contains 18 residues. CDR3 DNA: TGTGCCAGCAGCCACACCAATAGCGGGGCCGGTGGCACCGGGGAGCTGTTTTTT. Translated: CASSHTNSGAGGTGELFF.

The chain is built from TRBV20-1 and TRBJ1-1; D not certain. Germline-derived CDR1 and CDR2 are DFQATT and SNEGSKA (reference sequence). Trimming took off 4 bases at V and 11 bases at J, with 14 bases between the two ends. The CDR3 consists of 11 residues. CDR3 protein: CSATGPSMAFF. The CDR3 DNA follows: TGCAGTGCTACAGGCCCGTCGATGGCTTTCTTT.

This clone was seen only once. The V call is TRBV5-1, the J call TRBJ1-5; D gene ambiguous. The CDR3 has 15 residues. CDR1 is SGHRS and CDR2 is YFSETQ in the germline V gene. Trimming stripped 4 bases from V and 5 bases from J, with 16 bases between. CDR3 sequence (DNA): TGCGCCAGCAGCCCGGACTCCCCGATCGATCAGCCCCAGCATTTT. Its protein is CASSPDSPIDQPQHF.

The rearrangement links TRBV5-1 to TRBJ1-2, with 7 bases identical to TRBD1. CDR3 length: 14 amino acids. The germline V gene has CDR1 SGHRS and CDR2 YFSETQ. The V and J ends lost 2 bases and 2 bases, in that order; junction bases with no gene match: 3. The CDR3 region has the DNA TGCGCCAGCAGCTTACAGGGGACGAACTATGGCTACACCTTC. As protein: CASSLQGTNYGYTF.

This chain joins TRBV6-5 and TRBJ2-7; D perhaps matches TRBD2 (6 bases). Germline lookup yields CDR1 MNHEY and CDR2 SVGAGI. The CDR3 loop spans 15 amino acids. V dropped 6 bases and J dropped 7 bases, with 22 bases sitting between them. The CDR3 protein is CASRPGLRASREQYF. The CDR3 nucleotides read TGTGCCAGCAGGCCGGGACTCAGGGCATCGCGGGAGCAGTACTTC.

This clone appeared once. The V call is TRBV19, the J call TRBJ1-2, with unresolved D. From germline, CDR1 is LNHDA and CDR2 SQIVND (reference sequence). Trimming cost V 1 base and J 4 bases, with 13 bases left between them. This CDR3 comprises 15 residues. As DNA, the CDR3 is TGTGCCAGTAGTATAGGCGTTTTACGCGGCTATGGCTACACCTTC. Translating it yields CASSIGVLRGYGYTF.

This clone appeared once. The chain has TRBV11-2 and TRBJ2-7, with 7 bases lining up with TRBD1. Germline-derived CDR1 and CDR2 are SGHAT and FQNNGV. This CDR3 has 13 amino acids. V dropped 4 bases and J dropped 7; count of bases not matched to a gene: 7. This CDR3 reads CASSWRQGVEQYF. The CDR3 DNA reads TGTGCCAGCAGCTGGCGACAGGGAGTTGAGCAGTACTTC.

The rearrangement joins TRBV19 to TRBJ2-7; 7 bases line up with TRBD2. After removal of 6 bases from V and 1 base from J, the junction contained 9 bases not matched to a gene. CDR1 is LNHDA and CDR2 is SQIVND in the germline V gene (reference sequence). This CDR3 is 15 amino acids long. The CDR3 loop reads CASSSLRTSSYEQYF. The CDR3 DNA reads as TGTGCCAGTAGCTCTCTCAGGACTAGTTCCTACGAGCAGTACTTC. The full variable domain, its missing parts supplied by reference TRBV19 and TRBJ2-7, is DGGITQSPKYLFRKEGQNVTLSCEQNLNHDAMYWYRQDPGQGLRLIYYSQIVNDFQKGDIAEGYSVSREKKESFPLTVTSAQKNPTAFYLCASSSLRTSSYEQYFGPGTRLTVT.

This rearrangement joins TRBV29-1 to TRBJ2-1; TRBD1 matches at 8 bases. Germline V gene lookup returns CDR1 SQVTM and CDR2 ANQGSEA. The CDR3 has 12 amino acids. J gave up 16 bases and V 8 bases, and 16 bases lay outside the gene matches. CDR3 loop: CSHKPHSGQEFF. The CDR3 nucleotides read TGCAGCCACAAACCCCACTCGGGACAGGAATTCTTC.

V usage is TRBV30 and J usage is TRBJ1-3, with TRBD1 as a possible D gene (6 bases). This CDR3 contains 14 residues. The germline V gene encodes CDR1 GTSNPN and CDR2 SVGIG (reference sequence). V lost 3 bases to trimming and J lost 7 bases, with 16 bases between them. CDR3 loop: CAWSPQGLGNTIYF. The DNA of the CDR3 is TGTGCCTGGAGCCCACAGGGCCTCGGGAACACCATATATTTT.

The chain is built from TRBV12-5 and TRBJ1-5; D not certain. The germline V and J ends were trimmed by 11 bases and 1 base, with 15 bases remaining between them. The V gene's germline CDR1 is LGHNT and CDR2 FRNRAP. The CDR3 consists of 14 residues. The CDR3 is CAHHRCASNQPQHF. For the CDR3, the DNA is TGTGCTCACCACCGGTGTGCGAGCAATCAGCCCCAGCATTTT.

The chain couples TRBV6-1 to TRBJ2-2, with D possibly being TRBD1 (6 bases). In germline, CDR1 is MNHNS, CDR2 SASEGT. This CDR3 region has 16 residues. V gave up 1 base and J gave up 4 bases, with 13 bases separating them. CDR3 in DNA: TGTGCCAGCAGTGAAGGTTGGGGGCAGACCACCGGGGAGCTGTTTTTT. Encoded protein: CASSEGWGQTTGELFF.

The chain employs TRBV7-9 and TRBJ2-5, with a possible D match to TRBD2 (5 bases). Trimming pared 8 bases from V and 5 bases from J, leaving 12 bases between. This CDR3 is 12 amino acids long. Germline lookup yields CDR1 SEHNR and CDR2 FQNEAQ (reference sequence). CDR3 in amino acids: CASLGPGETQYF. The CDR3 coding sequence is TGTGCCAGCCTCGGACCGGGGGAGACCCAGTACTTC.

The rearrangement links TRBV7-2 to TRBJ1-3, with D unclear. V dropped 7 bases and J dropped 2 bases, with 12 bases sitting between them. Germline CDR1 reads SGHTA; CDR2 reads FQGNSA. This CDR3 is 14 amino acids long. CDR3 nucleotide sequence: TGTGCCAGCAAGTCTTCGCGGGCTGGAAACACCATATATTTT. It specifies CASKSSRAGNTIYF. Drawing the rest from reference TRBV7-2 and TRBJ1-3, the complete variable domain is GAGVSQSPSNKVTEKGKDVELRCDPISGHTALYWYRQSLGQGLEFLIYFQGNSAPDKSGLPSDRFSAERTGGSVSTLTIQRTQQEDSAVYLCASKSSRAGNTIYFGEGSWLTVV.

This chain links TRBV29-1 with TRBJ2-1, with 11 bases fitting TRBD2. The CDR3 runs 15 residues. Trimming removed 5 bases from V and 1 base from J; junction bases left unmatched: 4. CDR1 is SQVTM, CDR2 ANQGSEA, per germline. CDR3 in amino acids: CSVLSSGGSYNEQFF. The CDR3, as DNA: TGCAGCGTTTTGTCTAGCGGGGGGTCCTACAATGAGCAGTTCTTC.

The rearrangement links TRBV10-2 to TRBJ2-1; 10 positions match TRBD2. In germline, CDR1 is WSHSY, CDR2 SAAADI. The CDR3 is 19 residues long. The V and J ends lost 7 bases and 7 bases, in that order; junction bases with no gene match: 22. This CDR3 reads CASTETVLYLAGGRNEQFF. In DNA form, the CDR3 reads TGCGCCAGCACCGAAACGGTCCTTTACTTAGCGGGGGGCCGAAATGAGCAGTTCTTC.

This chain links TRBV29-1 with TRBJ1-5; D may be TRBD1 (6 bases). Germline CDR1 reads SQVTM; CDR2 reads ANQGSEA. The CDR3 spans 14 residues. Trimming shortened V by 7 bases and J by 2 bases, and 15 bases separated the two germline ends. CDR3 in DNA: TGCAGCGCCCAAAACAGGGCTGGCAATCAGCCCCAGCATTTT. Translating gives CSAQNRAGNQPQHF.

A few counts support this clone. Different DNA sequences within this sample yield the same CDR3. The rearrangement uses TRBV6-5 and TRBJ1-3, with D unresolved. CDR1 and CDR2 (germline): MNHEY, SVGAGI. The length of the CDR3 is 13 residues. Trimming shortened V by 6 bases and J by 4 bases, and 10 bases separated the two germline ends. This CDR3 reads CASSPRGGNTIYF. The CDR3 DNA is TGTGCCAGCAGCCCGCGCGGGGGAAACACCATATATTTT.

The chain has TRBV10-3 and TRBJ1-1; the D is unclear. V was pared by 1 base and J by 1 base, with 7 bases between. The CDR3 covers 14 residues. Germline-derived CDR1 and CDR2 are ENHRY and SYGVKD. DNA for the CDR3: TGTGCCATCAGTGAGTTGGCAGAGAACACTGAAGCTTTCTTT. Translated: CAISELAENTEAFF.

Only a few counts were recorded for this clone. The chain links TRBV29-1 to TRBJ1-1; D perhaps matches TRBD1 (6 bases). The CDR3 is made up of 14 amino acids. Between the trimmed V and J ends, which lost 3 bases and 11 bases, there was a span of 22 bases. Germline V lookup: CDR1 SQVTM, CDR2 ANQGSEA. DNA for the CDR3: TGCAGCGTTGAGGCGGACAGTGGGCTTACTGGGGCTTTCTTT. As protein: CSVEADSGLTGAFF.

V and J are TRBV7-9 and TRBJ1-2; 8 nucleotides line up with TRBD1. Germline assignment: CDR1 SEHNR and CDR2 FQNEAQ (reference sequence). The CDR3 extends over 15 amino acids. Losses at the gene ends were 1 base for V and 4 bases for J; bases not matched to a gene: 5. The CDR3 sequence is CASSLVAGGGYGYTF. The CDR3 DNA reads TGTGCCAGCAGCTTAGTGGCAGGGGGCGGCTATGGCTACACCTTC.

This rearrangement joins TRBV19 to TRBJ2-1; 8 nucleotides match TRBD2. The J segment lost 0 bases and the V segment lost 11 bases, leaving 15 bases of the junction unmatched. The CDR3 has 17 amino acids. Germline-derived CDR1 and CDR2 are LNHDA and SQIVND (reference sequence). CDR3 DNA: TGTGCCTGCGCCGGGGGGGGTCGCCTAAACTCCTACAATGAGCAGTTCTTC. Protein sequence: CACAGGGRLNSYNEQFF. The variable domain in full, with the rest retrieved from reference TRBV19 and TRBJ2-1, is DGGITQSPKYLFRKEGQNVTLSCEQNLNHDAMYWYRQDPGQGLRLIYYSQIVNDFQKGDIAEGYSVSREKKESFPLTVTSAQKNPTAFYLCACAGGGRLNSYNEQFFGPGTRLTVL.